One sample yielded the 24 T cell receptor beta chains listed below, sequenced in a study of T-cell memory formation after mild COVID-19. TCRdb re-called the 5' RACE reads through MiXCR, storing one row per CDR3 protein. The sample comprises over 150,000 distinct CDR3 sequences, about 22% of which are singletons, and 23% rests with the top ten. The sample comprised PBMCs or a T cell subset sorted from them (not recorded which). The receptors here all came from an adult woman who had mild COVID-19 (a few samples of this study predate the infection). Cell type and time point are not known.

The rearrangement joins TRBV19 to TRBJ2-1, with D perhaps matching TRBD2 (6 bases). Looked up from germline, CDR1 is LNHDA and CDR2 is SQIVND (reference sequence). The CDR3 runs to 15 residues. Between the trimmed V and J ends, which lost 6 bases and 1 base, there was a span of 13 bases. The CDR3 is CASSPRGLSYNEQFF. The CDR3 region has the DNA TGTGCCAGTAGCCCTCGAGGACTATCCTACAATGAGCAGTTCTTC.

This clonotype has a handful of counts. The chain combines TRBV3-1 with TRBJ2-2, with TRBD1 identical over 10 bases. The CDR3 sequence is 16 residues long. In germline, CDR1 is LGHDT, CDR2 YNNKEL (reference sequence). The J segment lost 8 bases and the V segment lost 4 bases, leaving 10 bases of the junction unmatched. The CDR3 nucleotides are TGTGCCAGCAGCCGCCCGACAGGGGGCTTATCGGGGGAGCTGTTTTTT. It codes for CASSRPTGGLSGELFF. The full variable domain, in which reference TRBV3-1 and TRBJ2-2 provide the parts outside the CDR3, is DTAVSQTPKYLVTQMGNDKSIKCEQNLGHDTMYWYKQDSKKFLKIMFSYNNKELIINETVPNRFSPKSPDKAHLNLHINSLELGDSAVYFCASSRPTGGLSGELFFGEGSRLTVL.

V usage is TRBV4-3 and J usage is TRBJ1-1; D uncertain. This CDR3 has 19 residues. CDR1 and CDR2 (germline): LGHNA, YSLEER. V dropped 0 bases and J dropped 0 bases, with 20 bases sitting between them. CDR3 sequence (DNA): TGCGCCAGCAGCCAAGATCCCTGGCGGCAAGGAAGGATGAACACTGAAGCTTTCTTT. This translates into CASSQDPWRQGRMNTEAFF.

This clonotype came up a few times. The CDR3 protein is CASSTGPEAFF. The CDR3, as DNA: TGTGCCAGCAGCACGGGCCCTGAAGCTTTCTTT. V gene TRBV12-3 or TRBV12-4 combines with J gene TRBJ1-1, with no clear D. The CDR3 is 11 amino acids. Trimming stripped 6 bases from V and 6 bases from J, with 8 bases between.

This clonotype appeared a few times. The V gene is TRBV3-1, the J gene TRBJ2-2, with 9 bases that match TRBD1. Germline CDR1 reads LGHDT; CDR2 reads YNNKEL (reference sequence). The CDR3 sequence is 17 residues long. V shed 0 bases, J shed 6 bases, and the junction held 8 bases outside the gene matches. CDR3 residues: CASSQDGTGLFAGELFF. DNA of the CDR3: TGTGCCAGCAGCCAAGACGGGACAGGGTTGTTTGCCGGGGAGCTGTTTTTT.

The V call is TRBV5-6, the J call TRBJ2-1; D is undetermined. Germline V gene lookup returns CDR1 SGHDT and CDR2 YYEEEE. The germline V and J ends were trimmed by 1 base and 10 bases, with 12 bases remaining between them. This CDR3 is 13 amino acids long. CDR3 nucleotides: TGTGCCAGCAGCTTGTCGGCCCCGCCGGAGCAGTTCTTC. It is translated as CASSLSAPPEQFF.

The chain uses TRBV6-2 or TRBV6-3 and TRBJ1-1; 10 bases are a match to TRBD1. Germline CDR1 MNHEY, CDR2 SVGEGT. The CDR3 runs 17 residues. Trimming cost V 2 bases and J 1 base; bases outside gene matches: 7. The DNA of the CDR3 is TGTGCCAGCAGTTACCCCGGGACAGGGGTCACGAACACTGAAGCTTTCTTT. Its protein is CASSYPGTGVTNTEAFF.

This rearrangement joins TRBV29-1 to TRBJ2-1; 7 nucleotides match TRBD1. Looked up from germline, CDR1 is SQVTM and CDR2 is ANQGSEA. Trimming removed 6 bases from V and 0 bases from J; junction bases left unmatched: 2. This CDR3 is 13 amino acids long. CDR3 residues: CSVGQDSYNEQFF. CDR3 nucleotide sequence: TGCAGCGTCGGACAGGACTCCTACAATGAGCAGTTCTTC.

This chain joins TRBV13 and TRBJ1-3; D is unclear. This CDR3 spans 15 amino acids. The V and J ends lost 5 bases and 0 bases respectively, with 11 bases between them. Per the germline V gene, CDR1 is PRHDT and CDR2 is FYEKMQ (reference sequence). CDR3 loop: CASSHPEVSGNTIYF. CDR3 bases: TGTGCCAGCAGCCACCCAGAGGTCTCTGGAAACACCATATATTTT. The full variable domain, with the rest looked up from reference TRBV13 and TRBJ1-3, is AAGVIQSPRHLIKEKRETATLKCYPIPRHDTVYWYQQGPGQDPQFLISFYEKMQSDKGSIPDRFSAQQFSDYHSELNMSSLELGDSALYFCASSHPEVSGNTIYFGEGSWLTVV.

The V gene is TRBV7-6, the J gene TRBJ2-3; weak D call: TRBD2 (7 bases). The CDR3 covers 16 residues. V dropped 3 bases and J dropped 2 bases, with 15 bases sitting between them. Per the germline V gene, CDR1 is SGHVS and CDR2 is FNYEAQ. Written as DNA, the CDR3 is TGTGCCAGCAGCTTGGGGGCGGGGGCTCTCACAGATACGCAGTATTTT. It encodes CASSLGAGALTDTQYF. Drawing the rest from reference TRBV7-6 and TRBJ2-3, the complete variable domain is GAGVSQSPRYKVTKRGQDVALRCDPISGHVSLYWYRQALGQGPEFLTYFNYEAQQDKSGLPNDRFSAERPEGSISTLTIQRTEQRDSAMYRCASSLGAGALTDTQYFGPGTRLTVL.

A few counts support this clonotype. V is TRBV5-6 and J is TRBJ2-7; D may be TRBD1 (5 bases). The germline CDR1 and CDR2 sequences are SGHDT and YYEEEE. The CDR3 totals 14 residues. Trimming stripped 3 bases from V and 2 bases from J, with 12 bases between. The CDR3, as DNA: TGTGCCAGCAGCTGGGGCGTCGCTACCTACGAGCAGTACTTC. Encoded protein: CASSWGVATYEQYF.

This CDR3 reads CASSPRTGAYEQYF. CDR3 nucleotide sequence: TGTGCCAGCAGCCCCAGAACCGGGGCCTACGAGCAGTACTTC. V and J are TRBV9 and TRBJ2-7, with D possibly being TRBD2 (5 bases). V was clipped by 4 bases and J by 2 bases, with 13 bases between them. This CDR3 is 14 amino acids long. The germline V gene encodes CDR1 SGDLS and CDR2 YYNGEE.

The rearrangement joins TRBV7-3 to TRBJ2-3; 9 bases fit TRBD2. CDR1 is SGHTA, CDR2 FQGTGA, per germline. V lost 5 bases to trimming and J lost 2 bases; unmatched junction nucleotides: 5. The CDR3 has 15 residues. The CDR3 reads CASSNSGGYTDTQYF. Here the CDR3 DNA reads TGTGCCAGCAGCAACAGCGGGGGGTACACAGATACGCAGTATTTT.

This clonotype was recorded a few times. This chain uses TRBV27 with TRBJ2-7; 7 bases align to TRBD1. The CDR3 covers 15 residues. The germline gives CDR1 MNHEY, CDR2 SMNVEV (reference sequence). J gave up 1 base and V 6 bases, and 9 bases lay outside the gene matches. The CDR3 region has the DNA TGTGCCAGCAGCTGGGGGACAGAGCTTTCCTACGAGCAGTACTTC. This sequence encodes CASSWGTELSYEQYF.

The chain links TRBV12-3 or TRBV12-4 to TRBJ2-3, with D hard to call. Trimming stripped 6 bases from V and 7 bases from J, with 11 bases between. The CDR3 covers 12 residues. As DNA, the CDR3 is TGTGCCAGCAGAAGTCCCGAGAATACGCAGTATTTT. It is translated as CASRSPENTQYF.

The chain combines TRBV5-1 with TRBJ2-1, with 9 bases fitting TRBD1. The J segment lost 4 bases and the V segment lost 1 base, leaving 12 bases of the junction unmatched. Germline CDR1 reads SGHRS; CDR2 reads YFSETQ. The length of the CDR3 is 18 residues. CDR3 DNA: TGCGCCAGCAGCTTGCTCCCCTTGAGGACAGGGGATTACAATGAGCAGTTCTTC. Translated, it gives CASSLLPLRTGDYNEQFF. The full variable domain, completed using reference TRBV5-1 and TRBJ2-1, is KAGVTQTPRYLIKTRGQQVTLSCSPISGHRSVSWYQQTPGQGLQFLFEYFSETQRNKGNFPGRFSGRQFSNSRSEMNVSTLELGDSALYLCASSLLPLRTGDYNEQFFGPGTRLTVL.

The V and J genes are TRBV18 and TRBJ2-7; 7 bases are a match to TRBD1. The CDR3 sequence is 13 residues long. CDR1 is KGHSH, CDR2 LQKENI, per germline. V gave up 5 bases and J gave up 3 bases; unmatched junction bases: 4. The CDR3 DNA follows: TGTGCCAGCTCAGTAGGGACAGTCTACGAGCAGTACTTC. It codes for CASSVGTVYEQYF.

In nucleotides, the CDR3 is TGTGCCAGCAGCCTGACCCCGGAGTACGAGCAGTACTTC. It is translated as CASSLTPEYEQYF. The V gene is TRBV7-6, the J gene TRBJ2-7; D not resolved. This CDR3 is 13 amino acids long. The germline CDR1 and CDR2 sequences are SGHVS and FNYEAQ. V was cut by 5 bases and J by 4 bases, with 12 bases left in between. The variable domain in full, with the rest retrieved from reference TRBV7-6 and TRBJ2-7, is GAGVSQSPRYKVTKRGQDVALRCDPISGHVSLYWYRQALGQGPEFLTYFNYEAQQDKSGLPNDRFSAERPEGSISTLTIQRTEQRDSAMYRCASSLTPEYEQYFGPGTRLTVT.

This clonotype was seen a few times. The V call is TRBV7-9, the J call TRBJ1-2, with 7 nucleotides matching TRBD1. Trimming cost V 5 bases and J 8 bases; bases outside gene matches: 8. The CDR3 runs to 13 residues. Germline V CDR1 and CDR2: SEHNR, FQNEAQ (reference sequence). The CDR3 DNA is TGTGCCAGCAGCCAAGACAGGGTCCACGGCTACACCTTC. This translates into CASSQDRVHGYTF.

This clonotype was found a few times. CDR3 residues: CATTRQGSNTEAFF. The CDR3 DNA is TGTGCCACCACCAGACAGGGATCCAACACTGAAGCTTTCTTT. The chain is built from TRBV24-1 and TRBJ1-1; 7 nucleotides align to TRBD1. This CDR3 spans 14 amino acids. The V segment lost 8 bases and the J segment 2 bases; nucleotides outside the gene matches: 7. In germline, CDR1 is KGHDR, CDR2 SFDVKD.

J is TRBJ2-7 and V is TRBV24-1, with D maybe TRBD2 (6 bases). This CDR3 contains 14 residues. Between the trimmed V and J ends, which lost 4 bases and 2 bases, there was a span of 11 bases. Germline CDR1 reads KGHDR; CDR2 reads SFDVKD. CDR3 region: CATSDGTSPYEQYF. DNA for the CDR3: TGTGCCACCAGTGACGGGACTTCGCCCTACGAGCAGTACTTC.

The chain recombines TRBV13 with TRBJ1-1, with 8 bases aligning to TRBD1. The CDR3 sequence is 14 residues long. V shed 5 bases and J 1 base; nucleotides not matched to a gene: 3. Germline V lookup: CDR1 PRHDT, CDR2 FYEKMQ (reference sequence). CDR3 in DNA: TGTGCCAGCAGCATAGACAGGGGGAACACTGAAGCTTTCTTT. Translation: CASSIDRGNTEAFF.

There are a few counts of this clonotype. The chain uses TRBV24-1 and TRBJ2-3; 7 nucleotides line up with TRBD1. Germline V gene lookup returns CDR1 KGHDR and CDR2 SFDVKD. CDR3 length equals 15 residues. V lost 1 base and J lost 3; bases outside the gene matches: 3. The CDR3 protein is CATSDFRDRTDTQYF. The CDR3 nucleotides read TGTGCCACCAGTGATTTCCGGGACAGAACAGATACGCAGTATTTT.

This chain uses TRBV2 with TRBJ2-2, with 8 positions matching TRBD2. With V trimmed by 8 bases and J by 7 bases, 12 bases remained unmatched. The CDR3 covers 15 residues. CDR1 SNHLY and CDR2 FYNNEI come from the germline V gene. The CDR3 is CASAAGTRESGELFF. CDR3 coding DNA: TGTGCCAGCGCGGCCGGGACTAGGGAAAGCGGGGAGCTGTTTTTT.